A selection of T cell receptor beta chains follows, all from one sample in a study of post-analysis software for immune sequencing data. Via MiXCR, TCRdb re-called the PCR reads, giving one row per CDR3 protein. The table shows some 690,000 distinct CDR3 sequences, with less than 35% occurring only once. Material: blood. The origin of the receptors is a girl aged 10-17 years with multiple sclerosis. Both conserved end residues are part of each CDR3. D genes are given only for firm matches.

15,TRBV27,-,TRBJ2-7,CASSLGQGSSYGQYF
13,TRBV11-2,-,TRBJ1-1,CASSVGGRTEAFF
16,TRBV7-9,TRBD1,TRBJ2-7,CASSSGPTGIHYEQYF
10,TRBV24-1,-,TRBJ2-3,CATEGDTQYF
14,TRBV28,TRBD2,TRBJ2-7,CASRWTSGSYEQYF
14,TRBV3-1,-,TRBJ1-2,CASSQGPGGNWYTF
15,TRBV7-2,-,TRBJ2-3,CASSPWTDFTDTQYF
15,TRBV5-1,-,TRBJ2-7,CASSFSGTVSYEQYF
17,TRBV4-3,TRBD1,TRBJ2-6,CASSPGTGLSGANVLTF
18,TRBV25-1,TRBD2,TRBJ2-3,CARSSAGLAELVRDTQYF
15,TRBV20-1,TRBD1,TRBJ2-1,CSAEPGQGPANEQFF
16,TRBV12-3/TRBV12-4,-,TRBJ2-1,CASSFIGTSSYNEQFF
12,TRBV28,-,TRBJ1-2,CASLQRHLGYTF
13,TRBV3-1,-,TRBJ2-2,CASSLHIGGELFF
13,TRBV28,-,TRBJ2-7,CASGDLGSYEQYF
14,TRBV2,-,TRBJ2-7,CASSKTGSDYEQYF
13,TRBV20-1,-,TRBJ1-1,CSARDSLRTEAFF
11,TRBV20-1,-,TRBJ1-1,CSASRATEAFF
19,TRBV3-1,-,TRBJ2-1,CASSQTSVAGRAYYNEQFF
16,TRBV5-1,-,-,CASSIVYAYSRDEQYF
15,TRBV11-2,-,TRBJ2-1,CASSLGLSTGNEQFF
16,TRBV18,TRBD2,TRBJ2-1,CASSPLRGGGYNEQFF
14,TRBV7-8,-,TRBJ2-5,CASSSHGGAETQYF
13,TRBV6-6,-,TRBJ1-2,CASMVYSLGGYTF
16,TRBV10-3,TRBD1,TRBJ1-6,CAISPRTGGNNSPLHF
13,TRBV20-1,-,TRBJ2-7,CSARADGNYEQYF
17,TRBV5-5,-,TRBJ1-5,CASSLAPGERSNQPQHF
17,TRBV5-1,TRBD2,TRBJ2-5,CASSSGSFGRAQETQYF
15,TRBV3-1,-,TRBJ2-3,CASSQARDSTDTQYF
14,TRBV4-1,TRBD1,TRBJ2-3,CASSQGMGQGLQYF
17,TRBV4-3,-,TRBJ2-3,CASSQDSAFDGLNTQYF
16,TRBV20-1,TRBD2,TRBJ2-7,CSASLRGGRAQGEQYF
15,TRBV7-8,-,-,CASRYRLAGSETQYF
15,TRBV28,TRBD2,TRBJ2-1,CASSPRTSSYNEQFF
14,TRBV24-1,TRBD1,TRBJ1-2,CATRGTGPESGYTF
15,TRBV7-2,-,TRBJ2-5,CASSLRHGGLGTQYF
15,TRBV7-2,-,TRBJ2-7,CASTAFGGISYEQYF
13,TRBV6-1,-,TRBJ1-2,CASSVSGDYGYTF
17,TRBV10-3,-,TRBJ2-4,CAISESEASVAKNIQYF
13,TRBV29-1,-,TRBJ1-5,CSVATGLNQPQHF
13,TRBV7-2,TRBD1,TRBJ2-1,CASSRGGWNEQFF
15,TRBV11-2,-,TRBJ2-5,CASSSAWDLQETQYF
12,TRBV4-1,-,TRBJ1-4,CASSPDSEKLFF
14,TRBV29-1,TRBD1,TRBJ1-5,CSVGTGRSNQPQHF
15,TRBV6-1,-,TRBJ2-7,CASSAETSGSCEQYF
17,TRBV4-2,TRBD2,TRBJ2-3,CASTPSASGGATDTQYF
14,TRBV20-1,-,TRBJ2-7,CSGGGRLMNYEQYF
15,TRBV19,-,TRBJ2-1,CASSSTLSSYNEQFF
13,TRBV20-1,-,-,CSTREVRAGEQYF
15,TRBV15,-,TRBJ2-1,CATSRDDRSYNEQFF
13,TRBV2,-,TRBJ1-1,CASSPFMNTEAFF
14,TRBV7-9,TRBD1,TRBJ1-1,CASSLATGGPEAFF
13,TRBV20-1,-,TRBJ1-1,CSARGAQYAEAFF